This T cell receptor (beta chain) comes out of a study of T cells in Graves' hyperthyroidism and ophthalmopathy (dated by TCRdb to between 2018 and 2020). Regarding the study in general: To identify distinguishing TCR V-J signatures, a discovery cohort of around 100 patients was used, comprising 43 with Graves' ophthalmopathy and roughly 60 with stable Graves' hyperthyroidism. The 100 discovery patients were randomly divided into training and test sets at a 7:3 ratio. Prospective prediction of ophthalmopathy was tested in an independent validation cohort of some 19 hyperthyroidism patients and 17 patients who later progressed to ophthalmopathy. TCR Vbeta CDR3 sequencing of approximately 140 peripheral blood samples (approximately 44 ophthalmopathy, around 80 hyperthyroidism and roughly 17 progressor patients) is reported in the paper. Following sampling, methimazole starting at 30 mg daily was given to hyperthyroidism patients, and high-dose intravenous methylprednisolone was given to ophthalmopathy patients. The study also compared thyroid tissue and blood T-cell repertoires from about six Graves' hyperthyroidism patients. Broader findings and caveats from the paper: Sample size was not statistically predetermined, and investigators were not blinded to group allocation. Blood samples also contained most of the expanded thyroid clonotypes (frequency above 0.001), which suggests that blood repertoires may reflect thyroid immune responses. In cross-validation, a model built on a 13 V-J signature told ophthalmopathy apart from stable hyperthyroidism with about 90% sensitivity and around 84% specificity, and in testing the same model reached 80%/75%. In validation, the model predicted progression to ophthalmopathy with over 60% sensitivity and about 73% specificity, a median of around six months before onset.

The CDR3 holds 16 amino acids from the cysteine to the phenylalanine. The retained sequence is limited to the CDR3, 48 bases, with the frame set at the first base. CDR1 PRHDT and CDR2 FYEKMQ were looked up in the germline V gene (reference sequence). V lost 1 base and J lost 3 bases, and the count of bases not matched to a germline gene is 3. The TCR beta CDR3 regions were amplified from the RNA transcripts. The first round of RT-PCR for the TCR CDR3 was performed with the HTBI primer set and the Qiagen OneStep RT-PCR kit. The libraries were constructed in a second round of multiplex PCR and then size-selected and purified. Libraries were sequenced paired-end with 100 bp reads on an Illumina HiSeq2000. For the original study's pipeline: SOAPnuke was used to process the raw data, throwing out any read that contained adapters or uncalled bases, had a mean Phred below 15, or lacked an exact constant-primer or identifier match. High-quality paired reads were merged with COPE v1.2.5, and unique nucleotide sequences were defined as clonotypes. MiTCR v1.1 was used to align the clonotypes against IMGT TRBV, TRBD and TRBJ reference segments. Analysis was restricted to V-J combinations with a frequency above 0.0001, which covered about 99% of repertoires. The TCS score was defined as the ratio of F50 (clonal expansion) to E x V (chaos), calculated using BLOSUM62-based TCRdist between CDR3 peptides within each V-J. Welch's t-statistics and random forest reduced fewer than 600 V-J features to 13, which were used in a naive Bayes classifier (R e1071). Thyroid-blood repertoire similarity was quantified with the Morisita-Horn index. TCRdb redid the processing of the public reads, applying fastp at Q25 and MiXCR, and retained in-frame beta chains. Rows matching on CDR3 protein sequence are summarized as one entry with the most common DNA and genes. The V and J calls here are based on TCRdb, not the publication. This sample has 450,000 to 700,000 distinct CDR3 sequences in its table, and 40% to 55% of those were observed once. The top ten hold roughly 8.2% of the sample.

Stable Graves' hyperthyroidism was defined as no progression to ophthalmopathy during 18 months of follow-up. Hyperthyroidism patients were newly diagnosed, had a disease duration of under 2 months, and were aged 18 to 65 years. Exclusion was applied to patients with uncontrolled infections, other autoimmune diseases, pregnancy or lactation. Diagnoses were based on clinical symptoms, serum thyroxine and TRAb, thyroid ultrasound and orbital computed tomography. Trizol reagent was used to extract total RNA, and RNA quality was then checked on an Agilent 2100 Bioanalyzer. This clonotype was counted many times. This clone's antigen is unknown. No base quality information exists; no much larger clone differs at one position.

The chain is encoded by TRBV13 joined to TRBJ2-7; 13 nucleotides in the junction match TRBD2. Sequenced material: peripheral blood or thyroid tissue (not recorded which). This clonotype was obtained from a woman between 18 and 29 years old with Graves' hyperthyroidism. The sequenced DNA: TGTGCCAGCAGCTTAGCCACTAGCGGGAGGGACTACGAGCAGTACTTC. This is translated as CASSLATSGRDYEQYF.